The T cell receptor (beta chain) under discussion was sequenced for a study of beta chain features in type 1 diabetes. As for the study in general: Researchers looked at roughly 110 million sorted cells across all samples.

Details on this clone: The target antigen is unknown.

Expressed TCRB transcripts got sequenced, as all isolated RNA was reverse transcribed. Assay used: immunoSEQ multiplex PCR; TCRdb lists only in-frame clones, some missing. There are hundreds of thousands of clones in the sample; 30% occur only once, and roughly 0.066% lies in the top ten. Regarding the study as a whole: A definitive answer on HLA type influencing TCRB rearrangement was not reached here. Comparison showed that naive, central memory and Treg TCRB repertoires appeared more similar among patients than among healthy donors.

CDR1 is ENHRY, CDR2 SYGVKD, per germline. This CDR3 contains 15 residues. Trimming took 8 bases from V and 5 from J, leaving 19 bases between them. Sequencing was performed on naive CD4+ T cells from blood. The chain carries TRBV10-3 and TRBJ2-1; D tentatively fits TRBD1 or TRBD2 (5 bases each). The clonotype comes from a young man in good health. The CDR3 sequence is CAIGGWDHPDNEQFF. The CDR3, as DNA: TGTGCCATCGGGGGATGGGACCACCCCGACAATGAGCAGTTCTTC.